A selection of T cell receptor beta chains follows, all from one sample in a study of blood T cell repertoires in COVID-19. Some clones are missing from TCRdb's copy, which holds only in-frame ones; the method was immunoSEQ multiplex PCR. This sample has over 150,000 clones, with about 89% found just once. Source material: peripheral blood. These receptors all stem from a man over 45 with acute or convalescent COVID-19. Both conserved end residues are part of each CDR3. The D gene is left open where the match is weak. Size values are once, few and many counts, or a class for expanded clones, and some rows have none.

V: TRBV28; size: -; D: -; J: TRBJ1-4; DNA: TGTGCCAGCAGCACAGTCGGGGGGGCTCTGGAAAAACTGTTTTTT; CDR3: CASSTVGGALEKLFF
V: TRBV29-1; size: -; D: -; J: TRBJ2-3; DNA: TGCAGCGTTGCGGTGGTGGGCGAGACGCAGTATTTT; CDR3: CSVAVVGETQYF
V: TRBV28; size: -; D: TRBD1; J: TRBJ2-6; DNA: TGTGCCAGCAGGTTAACAGGGGGATCTGGGGCCAACGTCCTGACTTTC; CDR3: CASRLTGGSGANVLTF
V: TRBV7-2; size: -; D: TRBD1; J: TRBJ1-6; DNA: TGTGCCAGCAGCGCACTGACAGGGGGCAGATCACCCCTCCACTTT; CDR3: CASSALTGGRSPLHF
V: TRBV24-1; size: few; D: TRBD1; J: TRBJ2-1; DNA: TGTGCCACCAGTGATTTGCCGGGACAGGGAATCTCCTACAATGAGCAGTTCTTC; CDR3: CATSDLPGQGISYNEQFF
V: TRBV10-3; size: -; D: -; J: TRBJ1-5; DNA: TGTGCCATCAGTGACAGGGTCATGAATCAGCCCCAGCATTTT; CDR3: CAISDRVMNQPQHF
V: TRBV7-9; size: -; D: -; J: TRBJ2-5; DNA: TGTGCCAGCCAAATGGAGCGGTTAGAGACCCAGTACTTC; CDR3: CASQMERLETQYF
V: TRBV7-2; size: -; D: TRBD2; J: TRBJ2-3; DNA: TGTGCCAGCAGCTTTCGAGCGGGGCCAGATACGCAGTATTTT; CDR3: CASSFRAGPDTQYF
V: TRBV5-4; size: -; D: -; J: TRBJ2-3; DNA: TGTGCCAGCAGCTTGAGTAGCGGCACAGATACGCAGTATTTT; CDR3: CASSLSSGTDTQYF
V: TRBV6-1; size: -; D: -; J: TRBJ1-2; DNA: TGTGCCAGCAGTGAAGGGAGTAACTATGGCTACACCTTC; CDR3: CASSEGSNYGYTF
V: TRBV5-1; size: -; D: TRBD2; J: TRBJ2-1; DNA: TGCGCCAGCAGCCCAAGAGCGGGACCCTACAATGAGCAGTTCTTC; CDR3: CASSPRAGPYNEQFF
V: TRBV6-2/TRBV6-3; size: -; D: TRBD1; J: TRBJ1-6; DNA: TGTGCCAGCAGTTACTCAAGGACAGGGCCAAGCTCCTATAATTCACCCCTCCACTTT; CDR3: CASSYSRTGPSSYNSPLHF
V: TRBV6-5; size: -; D: -; J: TRBJ1-3; DNA: TGTGCCAGCAGTTACGGGGGGGCCTCTGGAAACACCATATATTTT; CDR3: CASSYGGASGNTIYF